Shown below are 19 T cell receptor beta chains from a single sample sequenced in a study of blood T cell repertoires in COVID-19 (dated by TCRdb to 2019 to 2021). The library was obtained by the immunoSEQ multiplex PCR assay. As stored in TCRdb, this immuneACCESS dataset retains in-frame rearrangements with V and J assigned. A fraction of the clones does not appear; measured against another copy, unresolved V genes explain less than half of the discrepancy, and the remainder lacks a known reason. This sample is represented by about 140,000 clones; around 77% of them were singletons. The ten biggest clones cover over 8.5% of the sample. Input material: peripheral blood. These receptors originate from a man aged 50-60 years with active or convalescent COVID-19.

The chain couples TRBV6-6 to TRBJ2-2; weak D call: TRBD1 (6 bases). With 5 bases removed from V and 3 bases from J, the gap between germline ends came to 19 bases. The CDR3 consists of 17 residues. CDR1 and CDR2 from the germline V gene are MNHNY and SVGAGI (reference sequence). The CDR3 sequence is CASSPRSGTTDTGELFF. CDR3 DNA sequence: TGTGCCAGCAGTCCGCGCTCTGGGACAACCGACACCGGGGAGCTGTTTTTT.

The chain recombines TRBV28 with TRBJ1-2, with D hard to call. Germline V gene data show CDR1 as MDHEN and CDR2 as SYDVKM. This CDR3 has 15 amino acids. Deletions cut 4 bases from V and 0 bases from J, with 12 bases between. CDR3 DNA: TGTGCCAGCAGTTCCGGGTCGTCTACTAACTATGGCTACACCTTC. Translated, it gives CASSSGSSTNYGYTF.

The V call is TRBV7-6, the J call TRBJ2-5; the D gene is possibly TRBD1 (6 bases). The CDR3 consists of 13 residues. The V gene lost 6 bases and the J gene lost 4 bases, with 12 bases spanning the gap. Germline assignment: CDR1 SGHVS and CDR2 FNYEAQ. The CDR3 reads CASSSGTIETQYF. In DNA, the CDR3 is TGTGCCAGCAGTTCCGGGACAATAGAGACCCAGTACTTC.

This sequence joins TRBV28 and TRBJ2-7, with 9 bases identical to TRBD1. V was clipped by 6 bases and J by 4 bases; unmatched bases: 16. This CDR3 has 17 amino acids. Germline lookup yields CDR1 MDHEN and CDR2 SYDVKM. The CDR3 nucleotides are TGTGCCAGCAGCCTACTCCGGACAGGGGTGGGAACTTACGAGCAGTACTTC. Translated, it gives CASSLLRTGVGTYEQYF.

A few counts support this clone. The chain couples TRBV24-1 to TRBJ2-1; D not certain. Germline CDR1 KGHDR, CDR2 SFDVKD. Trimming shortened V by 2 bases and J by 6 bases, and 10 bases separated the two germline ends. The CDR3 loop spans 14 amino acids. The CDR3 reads CATSDSRKPNEQFF. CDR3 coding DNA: TGTGCCACCAGTGATTCCCGCAAGCCCAATGAGCAGTTCTTC.

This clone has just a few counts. CDR3 residues: CASSQRLAWDEQFF. The CDR3 coding sequence is TGCGCCAGCAGCCAGAGACTAGCATGGGATGAGCAGTTCTTC. The V gene is TRBV5-1, the J gene TRBJ2-1, with 7 bases aligning to TRBD2. With 4 bases clipped from V and 8 bases from J, the junction kept 9 bases outside the gene matches. This CDR3 contains 14 residues. Germline CDR1 reads SGHRS; CDR2 reads YFSETQ.

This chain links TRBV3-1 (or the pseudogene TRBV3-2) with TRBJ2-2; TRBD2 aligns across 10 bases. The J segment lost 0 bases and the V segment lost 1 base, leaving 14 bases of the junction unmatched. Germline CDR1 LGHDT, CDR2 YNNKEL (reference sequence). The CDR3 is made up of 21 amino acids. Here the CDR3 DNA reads TGTGCCAGCAGCCAAGGATTTTCGGCTAGCGGGAGACCGTCGAACACCGGGGAGCTGTTTTTT. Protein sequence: CASSQGFSASGRPSNTGELFF.

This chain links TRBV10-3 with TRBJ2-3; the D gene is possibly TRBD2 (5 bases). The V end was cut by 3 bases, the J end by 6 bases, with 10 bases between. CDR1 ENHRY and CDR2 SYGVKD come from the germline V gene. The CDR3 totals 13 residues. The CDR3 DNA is TGTGCCATCAGTGAACTAGTACCGGATACGCAGTATTTT. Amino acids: CAISELVPDTQYF.

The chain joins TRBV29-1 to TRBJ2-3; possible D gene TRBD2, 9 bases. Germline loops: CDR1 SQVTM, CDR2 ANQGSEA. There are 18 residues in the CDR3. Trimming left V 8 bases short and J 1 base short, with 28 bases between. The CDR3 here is CSLQGEVAGEMRTDTQYF. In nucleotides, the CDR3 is TGCAGCTTACAGGGGGAGGTAGCGGGAGAGATGCGCACAGATACGCAGTATTTT.

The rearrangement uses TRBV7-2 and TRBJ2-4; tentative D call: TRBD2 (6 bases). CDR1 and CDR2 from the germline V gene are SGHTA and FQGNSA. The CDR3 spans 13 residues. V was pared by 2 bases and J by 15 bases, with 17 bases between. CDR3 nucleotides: TGTGCCAGCAGCTTAAGGACGGGGGACTCTCCGTACTTC. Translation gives CASSLRTGDSPYF. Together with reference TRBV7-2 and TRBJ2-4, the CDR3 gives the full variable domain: GAGVSQSPSNKVTEKGKDVELRCDPISGHTALYWYRQSLGQGLEFLIYFQGNSAPDKSGLPSDRFSAERTGGSVSTLTIQRTQQEDSAVYLCASSLRTGDSPYFGAGTRLSVL.

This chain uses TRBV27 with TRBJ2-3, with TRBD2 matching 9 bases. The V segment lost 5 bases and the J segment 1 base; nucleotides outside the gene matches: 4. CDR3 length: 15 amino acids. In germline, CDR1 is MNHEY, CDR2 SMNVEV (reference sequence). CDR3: CASSRLAVRTDTQYF. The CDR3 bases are TGTGCCAGCAGTCGACTAGCGGTACGCACAGATACGCAGTATTTT.

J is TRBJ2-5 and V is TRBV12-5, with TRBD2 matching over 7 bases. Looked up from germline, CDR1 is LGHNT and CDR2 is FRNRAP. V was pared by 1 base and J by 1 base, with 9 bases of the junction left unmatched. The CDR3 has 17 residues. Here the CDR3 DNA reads TGTGCTAGTGGTTTGGGGCAATGGGCGGGAGCCCAAGAGACCCAGTACTTC. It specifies CASGLGQWAGAQETQYF.

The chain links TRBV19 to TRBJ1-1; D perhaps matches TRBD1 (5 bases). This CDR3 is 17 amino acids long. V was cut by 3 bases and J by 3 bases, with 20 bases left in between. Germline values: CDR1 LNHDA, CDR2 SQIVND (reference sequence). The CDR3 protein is CASSMVLAGSFDTEAFF. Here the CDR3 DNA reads TGTGCCAGTAGTATGGTCCTGGCAGGGTCATTCGACACTGAAGCTTTCTTT.

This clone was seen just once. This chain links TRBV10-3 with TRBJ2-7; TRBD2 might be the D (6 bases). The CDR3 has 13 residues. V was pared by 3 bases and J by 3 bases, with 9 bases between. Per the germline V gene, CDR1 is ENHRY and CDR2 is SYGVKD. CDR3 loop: CAISDGRDYEQYF. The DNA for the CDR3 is TGTGCCATCAGTGATGGGCGGGACTACGAGCAGTACTTC.

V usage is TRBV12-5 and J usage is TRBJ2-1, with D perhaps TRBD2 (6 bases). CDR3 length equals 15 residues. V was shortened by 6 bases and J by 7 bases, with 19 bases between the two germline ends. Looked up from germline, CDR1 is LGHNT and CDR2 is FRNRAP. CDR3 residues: CASGPNAGRGNEQFF. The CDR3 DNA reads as TGTGCTAGTGGCCCAAACGCGGGAAGAGGGAATGAGCAGTTCTTC. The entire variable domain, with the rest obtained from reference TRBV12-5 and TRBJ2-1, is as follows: DARVTQTPRHKVTEMGQEVTMRCQPILGHNTVFWYRQTMMQGLELLAYFRNRAPLDDSGMPKDRFSAEMPDATLATLKIQPSEPRDSAVYFCASGPNAGRGNEQFFGPGTRLTVL.

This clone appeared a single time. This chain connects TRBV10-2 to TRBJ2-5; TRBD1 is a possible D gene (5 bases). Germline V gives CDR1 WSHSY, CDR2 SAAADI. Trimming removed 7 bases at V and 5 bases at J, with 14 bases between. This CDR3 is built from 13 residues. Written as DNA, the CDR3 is TGCGCCAGCACGGACATAGCCCCCGAGACCCAGTACTTC. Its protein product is CASTDIAPETQYF.

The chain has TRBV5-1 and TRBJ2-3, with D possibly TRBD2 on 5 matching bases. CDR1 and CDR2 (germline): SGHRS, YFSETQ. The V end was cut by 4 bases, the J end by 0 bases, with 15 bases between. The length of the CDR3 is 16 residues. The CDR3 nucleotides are TGCGCCAGCAGCCCGGATGCGGGCGTAAGCACAGATACGCAGTATTTT. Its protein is CASSPDAGVSTDTQYF.

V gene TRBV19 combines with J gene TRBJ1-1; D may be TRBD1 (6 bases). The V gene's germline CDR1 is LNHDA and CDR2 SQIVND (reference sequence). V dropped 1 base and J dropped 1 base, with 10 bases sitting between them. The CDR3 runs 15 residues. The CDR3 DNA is TGTGCCAGTAGTATAGGGGGGCAGTCGAACACTGAAGCTTTCTTT. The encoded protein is CASSIGGQSNTEAFF.

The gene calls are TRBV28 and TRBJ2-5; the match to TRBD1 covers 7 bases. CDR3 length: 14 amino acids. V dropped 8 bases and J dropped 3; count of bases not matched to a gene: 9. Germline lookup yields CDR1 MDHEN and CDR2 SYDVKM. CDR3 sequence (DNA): TGTGCCAGCCGCCGACAGGGCCTGAAAGAGACCCAGTACTTC. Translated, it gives CASRRQGLKETQYF.